This T cell receptor (beta chain) was sequenced in a study of OX40 agonist ivuxolimab in advanced cancers. About the study: The patients received agonistic anti-OX40 (CD134) antibody ivuxolimab. Males comprised 70% to 85% of the group, whose mean age was about 62 years (range 23 to 79).

Between the trimmed V and J ends, which lost 0 bases and 0 bases, there was a span of 12 bases. Germline-derived CDR1 and CDR2 are MNHEY and SVGAGI. The CDR3 covers 16 residues. This clone was observed once. The protocol was immunoSEQ multiplex PCR, while the TCRdb copy is restricted to in-frame clones and leaves out a portion. The data contain 15,000 or so clones, around 85% of them seen just once; the ten biggest clones take up around 29%. The rearrangement joins TRBV6-5 to TRBJ2-7; D call uncertain. The sample in question was CD4+ or CD8+ T cells sorted from blood, obtained in a trial of the OX40 agonist ivuxolimab. This clonotype was obtained from an adult with an advanced solid tumor such as melanoma, head and neck, liver or kidney cancer. CDR3 coding DNA: TGTGCCAGCAGTTACTCTATAGGCGCTATCTCCTACGAGCAGTACTTC. It encodes CASSYSIGAISYEQYF.